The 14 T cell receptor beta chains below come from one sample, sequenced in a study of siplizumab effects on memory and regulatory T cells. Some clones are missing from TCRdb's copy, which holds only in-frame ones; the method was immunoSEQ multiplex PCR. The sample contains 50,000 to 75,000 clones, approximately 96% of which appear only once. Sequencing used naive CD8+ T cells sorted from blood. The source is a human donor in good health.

The CDR3 is CASTGGNIQYF. The CDR3 DNA reads as TGTGCCAGTACCGGGGGAAACATTCAGTACTTC. This chain links TRBV6-1 with TRBJ2-4, with D possibly matching TRBD2 (6 bases). Germline-derived CDR1 and CDR2 are MNHNS and SASEGT. The V end lost 9 bases, the J end lost 6 bases, and 9 bases lay between the germline ends. This CDR3 has 11 amino acids.

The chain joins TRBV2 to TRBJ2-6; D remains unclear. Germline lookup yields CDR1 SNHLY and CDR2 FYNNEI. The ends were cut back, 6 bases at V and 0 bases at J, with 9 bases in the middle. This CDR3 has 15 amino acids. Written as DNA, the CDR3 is TGTGCCAGCAGGGGAAAGAGCTCTGGGGCCAACGTCCTGACTTTC. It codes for CASRGKSSGANVLTF. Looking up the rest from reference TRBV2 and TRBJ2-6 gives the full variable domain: EPEVTQTPSHQVTQMGQEVILRCVPISNHLYFYWYRQILGQKVEFLVSFYNNEISEKSEIFDDQFSVERPDGSNFTLKIRSTKLEDSAMYFCASRGKSSGANVLTFGAGSRLTVL.

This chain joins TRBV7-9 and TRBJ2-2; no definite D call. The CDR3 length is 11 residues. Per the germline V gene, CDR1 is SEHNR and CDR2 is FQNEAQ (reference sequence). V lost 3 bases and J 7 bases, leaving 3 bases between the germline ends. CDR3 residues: CASSFGGELFF. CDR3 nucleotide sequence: TGTGCCAGCAGCTTTGGCGGGGAGCTGTTTTTT.

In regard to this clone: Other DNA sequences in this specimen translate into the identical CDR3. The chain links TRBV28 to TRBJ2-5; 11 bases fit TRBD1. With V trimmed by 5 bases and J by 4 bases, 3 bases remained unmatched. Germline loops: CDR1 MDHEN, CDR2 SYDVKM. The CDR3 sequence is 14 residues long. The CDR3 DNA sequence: TGTGCCAGCAGTGGGACAGGGGGACGAGAGACCCAGTACTTC. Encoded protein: CASSGTGGRETQYF. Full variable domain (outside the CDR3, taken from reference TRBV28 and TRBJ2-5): DVKVTQSSRYLVKRTGEKVFLECVQDMDHENMFWYRQDPGLGLRLIYFSYDVKMKEKGDIPEGYSVSREKKERFSLILESASTNQTSMYLCASSGTGGRETQYFGPGTRLLVL.

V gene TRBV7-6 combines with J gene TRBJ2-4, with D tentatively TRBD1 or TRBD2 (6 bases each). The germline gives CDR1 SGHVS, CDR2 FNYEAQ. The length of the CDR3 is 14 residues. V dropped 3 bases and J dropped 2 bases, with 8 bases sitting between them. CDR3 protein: CASSLGGSKNIQYF. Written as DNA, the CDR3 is TGTGCCAGCAGCTTGGGGGGCTCCAAAAACATTCAGTACTTC. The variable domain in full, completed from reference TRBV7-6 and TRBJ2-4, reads GAGVSQSPRYKVTKRGQDVALRCDPISGHVSLYWYRQALGQGPEFLTYFNYEAQQDKSGLPNDRFSAERPEGSISTLTIQRTEQRDSAMYRCASSLGGSKNIQYFGAGTRLSVL.

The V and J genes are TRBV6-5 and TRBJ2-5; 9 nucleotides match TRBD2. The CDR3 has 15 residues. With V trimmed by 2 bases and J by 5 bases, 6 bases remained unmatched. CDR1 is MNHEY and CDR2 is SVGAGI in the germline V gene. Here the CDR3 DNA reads TGTGCCAGCAGTTACGTTAGCGGGGGTGGTGAGACCCAGTACTTC. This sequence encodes CASSYVSGGGETQYF.

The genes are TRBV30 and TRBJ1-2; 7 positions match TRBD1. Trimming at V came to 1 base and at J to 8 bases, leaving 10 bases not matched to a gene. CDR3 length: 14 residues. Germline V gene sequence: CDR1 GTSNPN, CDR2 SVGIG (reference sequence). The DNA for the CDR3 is TGTGCCTGGAGTGAACATACAGGGGTGGGCGGCTACACCTTC. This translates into CAWSEHTGVGGYTF.

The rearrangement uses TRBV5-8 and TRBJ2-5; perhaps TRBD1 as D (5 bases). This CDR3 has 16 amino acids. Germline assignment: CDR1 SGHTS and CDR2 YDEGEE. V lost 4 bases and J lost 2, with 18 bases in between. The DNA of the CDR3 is TGTGCCAGCAGCCAGGGCTCGGGCGAACAACAAGAGACCCAGTACTTC. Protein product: CASSQGSGEQQETQYF.

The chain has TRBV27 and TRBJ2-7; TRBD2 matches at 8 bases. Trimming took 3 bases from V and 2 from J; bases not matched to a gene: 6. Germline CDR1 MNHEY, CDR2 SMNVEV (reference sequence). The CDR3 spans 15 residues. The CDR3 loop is CASSFGRGVTYEQYF. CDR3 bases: TGTGCCAGCAGTTTCGGGCGGGGGGTAACCTACGAGCAGTACTTC.

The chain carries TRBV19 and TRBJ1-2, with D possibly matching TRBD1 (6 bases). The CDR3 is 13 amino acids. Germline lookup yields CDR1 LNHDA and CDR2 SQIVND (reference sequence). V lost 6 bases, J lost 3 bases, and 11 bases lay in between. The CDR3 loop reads CASSRTVDYGYTF. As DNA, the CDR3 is TGTGCCAGTAGCCGGACAGTAGACTATGGCTACACCTTC.

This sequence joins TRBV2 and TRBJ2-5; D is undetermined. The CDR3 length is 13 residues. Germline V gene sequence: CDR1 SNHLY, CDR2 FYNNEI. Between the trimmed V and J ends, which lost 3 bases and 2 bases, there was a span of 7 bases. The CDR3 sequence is CASSDPEQETQYF. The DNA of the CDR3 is TGTGCCAGCAGTGACCCAGAACAAGAGACCCAGTACTTC.

CDR3 in DNA: TGTGCCAGCAGTCCCGGGACCGGTCATTCACCCCTCCACTTT. It specifies CASSPGTGHSPLHF. The chain has TRBV27 and TRBJ1-6; a possible D gene is TRBD1 (5 bases). The V end lost 5 bases, the J end lost 8 bases, and 13 bases lay between the germline ends. The CDR3 is made up of 14 amino acids. Germline-derived CDR1 and CDR2 are MNHEY and SMNVEV (reference sequence).

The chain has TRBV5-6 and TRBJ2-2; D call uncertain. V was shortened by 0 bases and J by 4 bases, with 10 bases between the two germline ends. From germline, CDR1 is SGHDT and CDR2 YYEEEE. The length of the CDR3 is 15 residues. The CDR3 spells CASSLAQSSTGELFF. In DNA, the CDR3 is TGTGCCAGCAGCTTGGCACAGTCAAGCACCGGGGAGCTGTTTTTT.

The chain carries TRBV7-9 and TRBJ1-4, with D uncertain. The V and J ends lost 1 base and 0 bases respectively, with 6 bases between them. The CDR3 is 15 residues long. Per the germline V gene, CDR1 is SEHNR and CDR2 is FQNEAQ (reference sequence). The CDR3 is CASSLEPATNEKLFF. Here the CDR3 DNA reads TGTGCCAGCAGCTTAGAGCCCGCAACTAATGAAAAACTGTTTTTT.